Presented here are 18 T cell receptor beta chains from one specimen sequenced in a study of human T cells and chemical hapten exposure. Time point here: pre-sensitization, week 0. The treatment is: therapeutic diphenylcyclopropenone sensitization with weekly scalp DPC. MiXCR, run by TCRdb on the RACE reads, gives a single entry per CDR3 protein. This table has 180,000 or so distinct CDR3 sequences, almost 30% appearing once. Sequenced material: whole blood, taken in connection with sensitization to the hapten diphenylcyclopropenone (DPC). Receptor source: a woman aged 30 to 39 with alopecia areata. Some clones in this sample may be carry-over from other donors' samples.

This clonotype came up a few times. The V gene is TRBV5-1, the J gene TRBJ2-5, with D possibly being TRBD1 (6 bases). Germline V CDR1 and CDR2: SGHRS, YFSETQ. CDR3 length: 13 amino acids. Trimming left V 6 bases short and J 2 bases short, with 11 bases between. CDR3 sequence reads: CASKQGSQETQYF. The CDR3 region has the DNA TGCGCCAGCAAACAGGGCTCACAAGAGACCCAGTACTTC.

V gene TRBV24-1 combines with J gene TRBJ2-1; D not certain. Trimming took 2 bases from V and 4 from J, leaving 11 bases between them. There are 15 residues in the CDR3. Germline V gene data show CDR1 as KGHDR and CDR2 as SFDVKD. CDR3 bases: TGTGCCACCAGTGATTCCGCGGACCGTTACAATGAGCAGTTCTTC. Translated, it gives CATSDSADRYNEQFF.

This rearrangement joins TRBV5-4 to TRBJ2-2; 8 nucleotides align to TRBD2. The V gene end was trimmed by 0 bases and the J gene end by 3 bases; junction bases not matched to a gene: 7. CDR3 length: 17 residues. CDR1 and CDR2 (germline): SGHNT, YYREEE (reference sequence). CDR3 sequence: CASSLGNGGADTGELFF. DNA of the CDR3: TGTGCCAGCAGCTTGGGGAACGGGGGGGCCGACACCGGGGAGCTGTTTTTT.

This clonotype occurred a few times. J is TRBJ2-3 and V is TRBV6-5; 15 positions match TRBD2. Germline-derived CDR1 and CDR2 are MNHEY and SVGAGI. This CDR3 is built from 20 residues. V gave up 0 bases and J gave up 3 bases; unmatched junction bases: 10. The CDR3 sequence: CASSYSFSGTSGGRTDTQYF. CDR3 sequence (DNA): TGTGCCAGCAGTTACTCCTTTTCCGGGACTAGCGGGGGGAGGACAGATACGCAGTATTTT.

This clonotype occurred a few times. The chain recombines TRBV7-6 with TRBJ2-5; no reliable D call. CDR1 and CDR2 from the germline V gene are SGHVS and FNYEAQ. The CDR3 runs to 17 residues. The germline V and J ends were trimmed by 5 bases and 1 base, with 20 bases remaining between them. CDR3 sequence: CASSPTRTENLQETQYF. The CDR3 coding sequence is TGTGCCAGCAGCCCTACCCGTACAGAAAACCTCCAAGAGACCCAGTACTTC.

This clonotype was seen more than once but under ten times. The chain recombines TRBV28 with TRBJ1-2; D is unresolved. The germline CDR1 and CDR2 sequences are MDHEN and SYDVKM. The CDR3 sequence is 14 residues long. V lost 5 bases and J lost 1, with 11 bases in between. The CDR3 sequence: CASSMARFNYGYTF. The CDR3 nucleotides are TGTGCCAGCAGTATGGCCAGGTTTAACTATGGCTACACCTTC.

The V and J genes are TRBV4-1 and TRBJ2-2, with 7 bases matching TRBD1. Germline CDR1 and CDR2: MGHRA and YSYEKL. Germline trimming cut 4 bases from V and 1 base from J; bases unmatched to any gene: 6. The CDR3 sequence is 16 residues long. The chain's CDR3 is CASSLEQGWNTGELFF. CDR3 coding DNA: TGCGCCAGCAGCCTAGAACAGGGGTGGAACACCGGGGAGCTGTTTTTT.

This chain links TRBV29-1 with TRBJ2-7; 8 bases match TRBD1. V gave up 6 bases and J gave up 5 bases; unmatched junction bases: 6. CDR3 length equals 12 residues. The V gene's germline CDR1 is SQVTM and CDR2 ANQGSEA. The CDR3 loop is CSVLDRGDEQYF. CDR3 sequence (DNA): TGCAGCGTCCTCGACAGGGGAGACGAGCAGTACTTC.

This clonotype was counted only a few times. CDR3 sequence: CASSTRRDRTYEQYF. CDR3 nucleotide sequence: TGTGCCAGCAGCACTAGAAGGGACCGGACCTACGAGCAGTACTTC. The chain uses TRBV11-1 and TRBJ2-7, with D perhaps assigned TRBD1 or TRBD2 (5 bases each). Germline V gives CDR1 SGHAT, CDR2 FQDESV (reference sequence). The CDR3 sequence is 15 residues long. V shed 5 bases and J shed 2 bases, with 16 bases lying between them.

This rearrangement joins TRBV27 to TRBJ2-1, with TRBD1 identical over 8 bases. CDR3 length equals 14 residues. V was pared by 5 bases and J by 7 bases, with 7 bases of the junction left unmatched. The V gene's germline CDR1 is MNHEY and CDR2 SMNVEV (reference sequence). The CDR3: CASSIRGRRNEQFF. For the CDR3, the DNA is TGTGCCAGCAGTATCAGGGGGCGGAGGAATGAGCAGTTCTTC.

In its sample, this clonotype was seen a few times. The CDR3 nucleotides are TGCAGTGCTAGAGTCGCAGCGGGGAGCACAGATACGCAGTATTTT. Translating gives CSARVAAGSTDTQYF. The chain links TRBV20-1 to TRBJ2-3; 7 bases are a match to TRBD2. Germline V gene sequence: CDR1 DFQATT, CDR2 SNEGSKA (reference sequence). The V and J ends lost 1 base and 0 bases, in that order; junction bases with no gene match: 4. This CDR3 has 15 amino acids.

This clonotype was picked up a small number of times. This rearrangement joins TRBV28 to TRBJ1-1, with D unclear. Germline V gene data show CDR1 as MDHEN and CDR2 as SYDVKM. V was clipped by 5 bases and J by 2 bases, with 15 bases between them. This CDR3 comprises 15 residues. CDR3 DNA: TGTGCCAGCAGTCCCGGAGGTGGTGGAAACACTGAAGCTTTCTTT. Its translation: CASSPGGGGNTEAFF.

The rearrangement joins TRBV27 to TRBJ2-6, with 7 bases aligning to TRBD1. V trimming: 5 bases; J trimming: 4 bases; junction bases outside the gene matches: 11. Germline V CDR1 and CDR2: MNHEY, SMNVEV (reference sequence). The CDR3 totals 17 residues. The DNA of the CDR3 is TGTGCCAGCAGTCGACGACAGGGCTTCATGGGGGCCAACGTCCTGACTTTC. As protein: CASSRRQGFMGANVLTF.

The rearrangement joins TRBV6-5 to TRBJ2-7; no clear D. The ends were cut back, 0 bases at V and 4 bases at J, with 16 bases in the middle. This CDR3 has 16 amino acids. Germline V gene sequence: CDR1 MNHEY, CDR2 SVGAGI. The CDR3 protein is CASSYSSSRGVYEQYF. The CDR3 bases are TGTGCCAGCAGTTACTCCTCCAGTCGAGGCGTGTACGAGCAGTACTTC.

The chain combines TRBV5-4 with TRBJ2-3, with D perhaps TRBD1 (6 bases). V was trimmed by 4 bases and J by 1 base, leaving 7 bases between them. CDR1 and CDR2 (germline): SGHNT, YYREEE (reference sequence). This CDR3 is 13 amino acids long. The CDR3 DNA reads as TGTGCCAGCAGCAAGGGGGGCACAGATACGCAGTATTTT. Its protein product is CASSKGGTDTQYF.

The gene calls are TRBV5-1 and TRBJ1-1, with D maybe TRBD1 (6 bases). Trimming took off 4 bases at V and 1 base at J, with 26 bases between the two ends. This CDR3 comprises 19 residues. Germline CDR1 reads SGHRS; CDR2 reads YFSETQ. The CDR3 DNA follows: TGCGCCAGCAGCCCCCGGGGCGGGGGGCCGAGTTGGGCGAACACTGAAGCTTTCTTT. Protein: CASSPRGGGPSWANTEAFF.

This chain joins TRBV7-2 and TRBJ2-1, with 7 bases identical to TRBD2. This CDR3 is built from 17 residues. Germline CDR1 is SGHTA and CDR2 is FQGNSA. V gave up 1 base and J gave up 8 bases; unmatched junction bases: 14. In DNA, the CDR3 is TGTGCCAGCAGCTTAGGATTGCAGGGAGGGCATAGTGATGAGCAGTTCTTC. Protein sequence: CASSLGLQGGHSDEQFF.

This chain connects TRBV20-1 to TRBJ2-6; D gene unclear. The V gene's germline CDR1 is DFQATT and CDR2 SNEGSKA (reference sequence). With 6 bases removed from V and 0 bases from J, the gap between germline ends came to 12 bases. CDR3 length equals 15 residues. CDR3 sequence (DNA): TGCAGTGCGGATAGTCCCAACTCTGGGGCCAACGTCCTGACTTTC. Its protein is CSADSPNSGANVLTF.